This T cell receptor beta chain is from a study of blood T cell repertoires in COVID-19. Trimming pared 0 bases from V and 0 bases from J, leaving 9 bases between. Germline CDR1 reads LNHDA; CDR2 reads SQIVND (reference sequence). This CDR3 region has 16 residues. Enrolment of Seattle patients took place during active infection, and they were followed longitudinally. Clones were sequenced by immunoSEQ multiplex PCR, and TCRdb holds only the in-frame ones, with some missing. The table has some 240,000 clones, roughly 85% seen once; the top ten hold more than 2%. Sequenced: peripheral blood. The chain uses TRBV19 and TRBJ1-3; D is undetermined. This clonotype was obtained from a woman aged 70-85 years with COVID-19, enrolled during active disease. In DNA, the CDR3 is TGTGCCAGTAGTATAGATCGGGTAGTCTCTGGAAACACCATATATTTT. It yields the protein CASSIDRVVSGNTIYF.